This passage covers 30 T cell receptor beta chains from one sample sequenced in a study of T cell clones after liver transplantation. Measured with immunoSEQ multiplex PCR; TCRdb has only the in-frame clones, and not every one. The sample yields over 55,000 clones, less than 85% seen once. The sample consisted of CD4+ T cells from blood, taken at the roughly 15-month timepoint. Every receptor here comes from a human patient who received a liver transplant. The graft donor may have contributed some T cells.

This chain links TRBV18 with TRBJ2-7; D is possibly TRBD1 or TRBD2 (5 bases each). CDR3 length: 13 residues. Trimming took off 2 bases at V and 5 bases at J, with 10 bases between the two ends. The germline gives CDR1 KGHSH, CDR2 LQKENI. The CDR3 DNA sequence: TGTGCCAGCTCACCAGGGGGATCGGACGAGCAGTACTTC. Protein product: CASSPGGSDEQYF. The full variable domain, its missing parts supplied by reference TRBV18 and TRBJ2-7, is NAGVMQNPRHLVRRRGQEARLRCSPMKGHSHVYWYRQLPEEGLKFMVYLQKENIIDESGMPKERFSAEFPKEGPSILRIQQVVRGDSAAYFCASSPGGSDEQYFGPGTRLTVT.

This clone was counted a few times. This chain links TRBV9 with TRBJ1-5, with D maybe TRBD1 (5 bases). Germline CDR1 reads SGDLS; CDR2 reads YYNGEE. This CDR3 is 13 amino acids long. V lost 4 bases and J 7 bases, leaving 12 bases between the germline ends. CDR3 DNA sequence: TGTGCCAGCAGCAGGGAGGGGTACCAGCCCCAGCATTTT. Amino acids: CASSREGYQPQHF.

The chain carries TRBV6-6 and TRBJ2-7; D call uncertain. Between the trimmed V and J ends, which lost 0 bases and 0 bases, there was a span of 6 bases. The CDR3 spans 14 residues. Germline V gene data show CDR1 as MNHNY and CDR2 as SVGAGI (reference sequence). CDR3 amino acids: CASSYSESSYEQYV. DNA for the CDR3: TGTGCCAGCAGTTACTCGGAGAGCTCCTACGAGCAGTACGTC.

The chain employs TRBV5-1 and TRBJ2-5, with D possibly being TRBD1 or TRBD2 (5 bases each). CDR1 and CDR2 from the germline V gene are SGHRS and YFSETQ. V lost 0 bases and J 1 base, leaving 10 bases between the germline ends. The CDR3 is 15 residues long. The CDR3 protein is CASSLGKGTQETQYF. Here the CDR3 DNA reads TGCGCCAGCAGCTTGGGTAAAGGGACCCAAGAGACCCAGTACTTC.

This chain uses TRBV2 with TRBJ2-2, with D possibly matching TRBD1 (5 bases). Germline values: CDR1 SNHLY, CDR2 FYNNEI. The V end was cut by 0 bases, the J end by 3 bases, with 14 bases between. The CDR3 runs 17 residues. This chain's CDR3 is CASSEARQILYTGELFF. The DNA of the CDR3 is TGTGCCAGCAGTGAAGCCAGACAGATACTATACACCGGGGAGCTGTTTTTT.

The V gene is TRBV7-9, the J gene TRBJ1-2; D not certain. Trimming took off 5 bases at V and 6 bases at J, with 16 bases between the two ends. Germline-derived CDR1 and CDR2 are SEHNR and FQNEAQ (reference sequence). The CDR3 covers 14 residues. The CDR3 loop reads CASSLDGRADGYTF. The CDR3 DNA sequence: TGTGCCAGCAGCCTAGATGGGAGGGCCGATGGCTACACCTTC. The variable domain in full, completed from reference TRBV7-9 and TRBJ1-2, reads DTGVSQNPRHKITKRGQNVTFRCDPISEHNRLYWYRQTLGQGPEFLTYFQNEAQLEKSRLLSDRFSAERPKGSFSTLEIQRTEQGDSAMYLCASSLDGRADGYTFGSGTRLTVV.

The chain has TRBV6-6 and TRBJ2-2; D might be TRBD1 (5 bases). There are 14 residues in the CDR3. The germline V and J ends were trimmed by 8 bases and 2 bases, with 12 bases remaining between them. Germline assignment: CDR1 MNHNY and CDR2 SVGAGI (reference sequence). In nucleotides, the CDR3 is TGTGCCAGCGGGAACAGGATAAACACCGGGGAGCTGTTTTTT. Translation gives CASGNRINTGELFF.

The rearrangement uses TRBV18 and TRBJ1-4; a possible D gene is TRBD1 (6 bases). Germline CDR1 and CDR2: KGHSH and LQKENI. CDR3 length: 16 amino acids. V lost 0 bases and J 2 bases, leaving 10 bases between the germline ends. CDR3 sequence reads: CASSPPNQGTNEKLFF. CDR3 DNA sequence: TGTGCCAGCTCACCACCGAACCAGGGGACTAATGAAAAACTGTTTTTT. The full variable domain, in which reference TRBV18 and TRBJ1-4 provide the parts outside the CDR3, is NAGVMQNPRHLVRRRGQEARLRCSPMKGHSHVYWYRQLPEEGLKFMVYLQKENIIDESGMPKERFSAEFPKEGPSILRIQQVVRGDSAAYFCASSPPNQGTNEKLFFGSGTQLSVL.

The chain carries TRBV13 and TRBJ1-4; a possible D gene is TRBD1 (5 bases). With 2 bases removed from V and 0 bases from J, the gap between germline ends came to 10 bases. The CDR3 runs 16 residues. Looked up from germline, CDR1 is PRHDT and CDR2 is FYEKMQ (reference sequence). The CDR3 DNA reads as TGTGCCAGCAGCTTAAGCCAGGGCGCAACTAATGAAAAACTGTTTTTT. Translating gives CASSLSQGATNEKLFF.

This clone showed up just once. The CDR3 region is CASSSMTGSGNTIYF. CDR3 nucleotide sequence: TGTGCCAGCAGCTCAATGACGGGCTCTGGAAACACCATATATTTT. V usage is TRBV7-8 and J usage is TRBJ1-3; unclear D gene. The CDR3 spans 15 residues. The V end lost 4 bases, the J end lost 0 bases, and 10 bases lay between the germline ends. CDR1 is SGHVS and CDR2 is FQNEAQ in the germline V gene.

V is TRBV29-1 and J is TRBJ1-2; no firm D call. The CDR3 extends over 11 amino acids. V lost 3 bases and J lost 2, with 4 bases in between. Germline CDR1 and CDR2: SQVTM and ANQGSEA. The CDR3: CSVEDNYGYTF. The CDR3 nucleotides read TGCAGCGTTGAGGACAACTATGGCTACACCTTC.

In this sample, this clone turned up a few times. The chain joins TRBV4-3 to TRBJ2-3; D remains ambiguous. Germline lookup yields CDR1 LGHNA and CDR2 YSLEER. The CDR3 sequence is 13 residues long. Trimming shortened V by 4 bases and J by 6 bases, and 11 bases separated the two germline ends. CDR3: CASSPQLWDTQYF. The CDR3 bases are TGCGCCAGCAGCCCCCAGTTGTGGGATACGCAGTATTTT.

The chain uses TRBV6-1 and TRBJ2-7; 8 nucleotides align to TRBD1. Germline V gene sequence: CDR1 MNHNS, CDR2 SASEGT. The CDR3 covers 16 residues. With V trimmed by 3 bases and J by 2 bases, 9 bases remained unmatched. CDR3 sequence reads: CASSDWEAGGAYEQYF. The CDR3 nucleotides are TGTGCCAGCAGTGATTGGGAGGCAGGGGGCGCCTACGAGCAGTACTTC.

This rearrangement joins TRBV5-1 to TRBJ1-2, with D perhaps TRBD1 (6 bases). Between the trimmed V and J ends, which lost 4 bases and 5 bases, there was a span of 12 bases. The CDR3 is 13 amino acids. The V gene's germline CDR1 is SGHRS and CDR2 YFSETQ. The CDR3 loop reads CASSQRDTYGYTF. CDR3 DNA sequence: TGCGCCAGCAGCCAACGGGACACATATGGCTACACCTTC.

This rearrangement joins TRBV9 to TRBJ1-4; D is unclear. CDR3 size: 13 residues. Trimming pared 0 bases from V and 10 bases from J, leaving 10 bases between. Germline V gene sequence: CDR1 SGDLS, CDR2 YYNGEE. The CDR3: CASSVGGWGKLFF. DNA for the CDR3: TGTGCCAGCAGCGTAGGTGGCTGGGGAAAACTGTTTTTT.

This clone was counted many times. The chain uses TRBV28 and TRBJ2-7; D may be TRBD1 (8 bases). Germline CDR1 MDHEN, CDR2 SYDVKM. V was clipped by 6 bases and J by 5 bases, with 17 bases between them. The CDR3 is 14 amino acids. The CDR3 is CASSGGTGRDEQYF. The CDR3 DNA follows: TGTGCCAGCAGCGGGGGGACAGGACGAGACGAGCAGTACTTC.

This chain joins TRBV18 and TRBJ2-7; 14 bases fit TRBD2. Germline-derived CDR1 and CDR2 are KGHSH and LQKENI. The V gene end was trimmed by 2 bases and the J gene end by 4 bases; junction bases not matched to a gene: 7. The CDR3 is made up of 17 amino acids. The DNA for the CDR3 is TGTGCCAGCTCACCATACGGGACTAGCGGGGGTTTTTACGAGCAGTACTTC. It is translated as CASSPYGTSGGFYEQYF.

The genes are TRBV2 and TRBJ2-3; TRBD2 matches at 11 bases. V gave up 4 bases and J gave up 10 bases; unmatched junction bases: 4. The CDR3 loop spans 13 amino acids. CDR1 is SNHLY and CDR2 is FYNNEI in the germline V gene. The CDR3 bases are TGTGCCAGCAGTGGTCCGGGACTAGCGGCGCAGTATTTT. Its protein is CASSGPGLAAQYF. The variable domain in full, completed from reference TRBV2 and TRBJ2-3, reads EPEVTQTPSHQVTQMGQEVILRCVPISNHLYFYWYRQILGQKVEFLVSFYNNEISEKSEIFDDQFSVERPDGSNFTLKIRSTKLEDSAMYFCASSGPGLAAQYFGPGTRLTVL.

This clone was found a few times. The chain couples TRBV5-1 to TRBJ2-5; no definite D call. The V end was cut by 1 base, the J end by 0 bases, with 7 bases between. CDR3 size: 14 residues. Germline V lookup: CDR1 SGHRS, CDR2 YFSETQ. The DNA for the CDR3 is TGCGCCAGCAGCTTGTTCACTAACCAAGAGACCCAGTACTTC. This gives the protein CASSLFTNQETQYF.

The V gene is TRBV29-1, the J gene TRBJ1-1; D not resolved. CDR3 length: 12 amino acids. V lost 0 bases and J 4 bases, leaving 6 bases between the germline ends. Germline CDR1 is SQVTM and CDR2 is ANQGSEA. The CDR3 coding sequence is TGCAGCGTTGAAGAAGGGAGCACTGAAGCTTTCTTT. Translating it yields CSVEEGSTEAFF. The full variable domain, rest sourced from reference TRBV29-1 and TRBJ1-1, is SAVISQKPSRDICQRGTSLTIQCQVDSQVTMMFWYRQQPGQSLTLIATANQGSEATYESGFVIDKFPISRPNLTFSTLTVSNMSPEDSSIYLCSVEEGSTEAFFGQGTRLTVV.

J is TRBJ1-4 and V is TRBV27, with 7 bases fitting TRBD1. This CDR3 contains 15 residues. J lost 8 bases, V lost 6 bases, and 12 bases had no gene match. Germline loops: CDR1 MNHEY, CDR2 SMNVEV (reference sequence). The CDR3 DNA sequence: TGTGCCAGCAGCCCACAGGGACAGAGGGTAGAAAAACTGTTTTTT. It yields the protein CASSPQGQRVEKLFF.

This chain uses TRBV30 with TRBJ2-2, with 9 positions matching TRBD1. CDR3 length equals 14 residues. Germline-derived CDR1 and CDR2 are GTSNPN and SVGIG (reference sequence). The ends lost 4 bases at V and 8 bases at J; junction bases unmatched: 8. The CDR3 DNA follows: TGTGCCTGGAACGGGAACAGGGGGCGAGGGGAGCTGTTTTTT. Translated: CAWNGNRGRGELFF.

This chain uses TRBV7-6 with TRBJ2-2; D is unclear. This CDR3 spans 15 amino acids. V was trimmed by 5 bases and J by 0 bases, leaving 10 bases between them. The V gene's germline CDR1 is SGHVS and CDR2 FNYEAQ. The CDR3 loop reads CASSPGPTNTGELFF. CDR3 coding DNA: TGTGCCAGCAGCCCCGGCCCAACGAACACCGGGGAGCTGTTTTTT.

The V gene is TRBV5-1, the J gene TRBJ1-2; D is possibly TRBD1 (5 bases). Germline CDR1 SGHRS, CDR2 YFSETQ. This CDR3 has 13 amino acids. The V gene lost 4 bases and the J gene lost 4 bases, with 11 bases spanning the gap. As DNA, the CDR3 is TGCGCCAGCAGCGTGGGGGACGGCTATGGCTACACCTTC. It is translated as CASSVGDGYGYTF.

V usage is TRBV19 and J usage is TRBJ2-3; the D is unclear. This CDR3 is 15 amino acids long. Looked up from germline, CDR1 is LNHDA and CDR2 is SQIVND (reference sequence). The V gene lost 6 bases and the J gene lost 0 bases, with 13 bases spanning the gap. CDR3 DNA sequence: TGTGCCAGTAGAGGTAGAGAGACTAGCACAGATACGCAGTATTTT. As protein: CASRGRETSTDTQYF.

The chain links TRBV19 to TRBJ1-1; 8 nucleotides agree with TRBD1. Trimming at V came to 7 bases and at J to 1 base, leaving 5 bases not matched to a gene. The CDR3 length is 14 residues. Germline CDR1 is LNHDA and CDR2 is SQIVND (reference sequence). CDR3 nucleotides: TGTGCCAGTACCCAGGGGGCACGGAACACTGAAGCTTTCTTT. This sequence encodes CASTQGARNTEAFF.

This chain links TRBV29-1 with TRBJ1-1; D is possibly TRBD1 (5 bases). This CDR3 contains 14 residues. Germline assignment: CDR1 SQVTM and CDR2 ANQGSEA. Trimming stripped 7 bases from V and 1 base from J, with 16 bases between. CDR3 DNA sequence: TGCAGCGAGGCCTCAATTCAGGGGAACACTGAAGCTTTCTTT. Encoded protein: CSEASIQGNTEAFF.

With regard to this clone: This specimen includes other DNA sequences encoding the same CDR3. The rearrangement uses TRBV2 and TRBJ2-2; D uncertain. Trimming removed 1 base from V and 1 base from J, with 7 bases in between. CDR3 length: 15 residues. From germline, CDR1 is SNHLY and CDR2 FYNNEI. The CDR3 loop reads CASSEGGGNTGELFF. The CDR3 nucleotides are TGTGCCAGCAGTGAAGGAGGTGGGAACACCGGGGAGCTGTTTTTT.

By frequency in the sample, this clone is medium-sized. This chain links TRBV10-2 with TRBJ2-7; TRBD2 matches 11 bases. This CDR3 comprises 14 residues. Germline trimming cut 6 bases from V and 1 base from J; bases unmatched to any gene: 2. Germline CDR1 reads WSHSY; CDR2 reads SAAADI. The CDR3 is CASRTSGVSYEQYF. The CDR3 DNA reads TGCGCCAGCAGGACTAGCGGGGTTTCCTACGAGCAGTACTTC.

The chain couples TRBV6-5 to TRBJ1-5; a weak D match, TRBD1 (5 bases). Trimming removed 0 bases at V and 6 bases at J, with 9 bases between. The CDR3 loop spans 14 amino acids. Germline lookup yields CDR1 MNHEY and CDR2 SVGAGI. This CDR3 reads CASSYSGVGQPQHF. CDR3 nucleotide sequence: TGTGCCAGCAGTTACTCAGGGGTAGGTCAGCCCCAGCATTTT.